The rows below give T cell receptor beta chains drawn from one sample of a study of blood T cell repertoires in COVID-19. Sequencing used immunoSEQ multiplex PCR; TCRdb keeps in-frame clones, though not all of them. The sample holds 170,000 or so clones, around three quarters seen once. Material: peripheral blood. These receptors all stem from a man between 65 and 85 years old with active or convalescent COVID-19. Both conserved end residues are part of each CDR3.

J	V	CDR3
TRBJ1-1	TRBV18	CASSLGQGAIYFF
TRBJ2-3	TRBV18	CASSPPGQSTDTQYF
TRBJ2-1	TRBV6-2/TRBV6-3	CASSYTPGQGDNEQFF
TRBJ1-1	TRBV27	CASSLKGAGGTEAFF
TRBJ2-7	TRBV6-6	CASSYRGEQYF
TRBJ2-2	TRBV11-2	CASSLAYGTGVGDTGELFF
TRBJ2-1	TRBV4-2	CASSHSGLAGAENEQFF
TRBJ2-2	TRBV30	CAWSGLAANTGELFF
TRBJ1-1	TRBV4-3	CASSHNPNTEAFF
TRBJ1-2	TRBV28	CASSRGSYGYTF
TRBJ2-1	TRBV20-1	CSASRRERGYNEQFF
TRBJ1-6	TRBV5-1	CASSPGTGEGNSPLHF
TRBJ1-4	TRBV5-1	CASSSIPMRGGTNEKLFF
TRBJ2-1	TRBV4-1	CASSQDRRQAQFF
TRBJ2-5	TRBV11-3	CASSLGAPWAQETQYF
TRBJ1-5	TRBV11-3	CASSFVPGQASNQPQHF
TRBJ2-1	TRBV5-1	CASSLGVGGEQFF
TRBJ1-2	TRBV3-1/TRBV3-2	CASSAHPGQGAFDYGYTF
TRBJ2-1	TRBV14	CASSPLGRGAFEQFF
TRBJ1-2	TRBV7-2	CASSLHGQGINYGYTF
TRBJ1-4	TRBV13	CASSFLSGRDRGHLDEKLFF
TRBJ1-4	TRBV16	CASSQLRSTNEKLFF
TRBJ1-5	TRBV30	CASGQGDHQPQHF
TRBJ1-2	TRBV6-5	CASRAIDRANGYTF
TRBJ1-1	TRBV19	CASSIDLVIFKTEAFF
TRBJ2-5	TRBV9	CASSVEEEETQYF
TRBJ2-7	TRBV10-1	CASITSGYEQYF
TRBJ1-1	TRBV5-4	CASSLDRENTEAFF
TRBJ2-3	TRBV2	CASRERLWGTDTQYF
TRBJ1-2	TRBV18	CASSPTKDGLNYGYTF
TRBJ1-2	TRBV15	CATSRGQGDNYGYTF
TRBJ1-5	TRBV2	CASRDRGEPQHF
TRBJ2-7	TRBV7-9	CASSPTGDEQYF
TRBJ2-4	TRBV4-2	CASSQESLAKNIQYF
TRBJ2-1	TRBV7-6	CASSLGRMSGSFDEQFF
TRBJ1-5	TRBV25-1	CASSDTGGGNQPQHF
TRBJ1-2	TRBV6-6	CASRVRQEVNYGYTF
TRBJ2-1	TRBV9	CASSVEGWAEQFF
TRBJ2-7	TRBV7-2	CASSLTTGNYEQYF
TRBJ2-1	TRBV29-1	CSVVRSSGGGEQFF
TRBJ1-2	TRBV3-1/TRBV3-2	CASSPRGGYTF
TRBJ2-5	TRBV7-9	CASSLYSQETQYF
TRBJ1-2	TRBV5-1	CASSFSGSNYGYTF
TRBJ2-1	TRBV10-3	CAITDGGPRYNEQFF
TRBJ2-2	TRBV24-1	CATSDSGTPTGELFF
TRBJ1-1	TRBV6-5	CASSRGGDEAFF
TRBJ1-2	TRBV18	CASSPSGSGYTF
TRBJ1-2	TRBV12-3/TRBV12-4	CASSFPGYGYTF
TRBJ1-1	TRBV2	CASSPYRTENTEAFF
TRBJ2-4	TRBV5-6	CASSLSAKNIQYF
TRBJ1-3	TRBV12-3/TRBV12-4	CASSLANTIYF
TRBJ2-2	TRBV3-1/TRBV3-2	CASSPGRDSGTGELFF
TRBJ2-3	TRBV25-1	CASSPVGRVSADTQYF
TRBJ1-1	TRBV20-1	CSASRGGMNTEAFF
TRBJ2-1	TRBV6-2/TRBV6-3	CASSYRDRVFNEQFF
TRBJ2-7	TRBV5-1	CASSLAAGPLYEQYF